These 11 T cell receptor beta chains share one sample of origin, sequenced in a study of blood T cell repertoires in COVID-19 (dated by TCRdb to 2019 to 2021). Libraries came from the immunoSEQ multiplex PCR assay. The immuneACCESS repertoire file appears here via TCRdb, limited to in-frame rearrangements. These files lack a portion of the clones; in checked studies, under half of the deficit traces to unresolved V genes, and the cause of the others is not known. The sample table contains roughly 120,000 clones; only one count was recorded for less than 85% of them. Clones ranked in the top ten supply 12% of the sample. The sequencing input was peripheral blood. The receptors here all came from an older woman with acute or convalescent COVID-19.

The CDR3 reads CASSPQRVRQPQHF. The CDR3 nucleotides read TGTGCCAGCAGCCCTCAGAGGGTCAGGCAGCCCCAGCATTTT. The V and J genes are TRBV7-8 and TRBJ1-5; D is unresolved. CDR3 length equals 14 residues. V lost 5 bases and J 7 bases, leaving 15 bases between the germline ends. The germline CDR1 and CDR2 sequences are SGHVS and FQNEAQ.

V is TRBV5-1 and J is TRBJ1-2, with 9 bases matching TRBD1. V shed 4 bases, J shed 3 bases, and the junction held 13 bases outside the gene matches. The CDR3 spans 17 residues. Germline V lookup: CDR1 SGHRS, CDR2 YFSETQ. Here the CDR3 DNA reads TGCGCCAGCAGCACCTTCCCCGGGACAGGGATCGACTATGGCTACACCTTC. This encodes CASSTFPGTGIDYGYTF.

The J gene is TRBJ1-2, the V gene TRBV30; D is possibly TRBD1 (5 bases). Germline loops: CDR1 GTSNPN, CDR2 SVGIG (reference sequence). This CDR3 contains 13 residues. V lost 4 bases to trimming and J lost 5 bases, with 14 bases between them. The CDR3 reads CAWNRGRVYGYTF. The CDR3 DNA is TGTGCCTGGAATAGGGGAAGAGTTTATGGCTACACCTTC.

V gene TRBV29-1 combines with J gene TRBJ2-7; possible D gene TRBD2, 6 bases. Trimming pared 0 bases from V and 0 bases from J, leaving 12 bases between. Germline-derived CDR1 and CDR2 are SQVTM and ANQGSEA. The CDR3 is 15 amino acids. The CDR3 DNA follows: TGCAGCGTTGAAGAGGGGGACTCTAACTCCTACGAGCAGTACTTC. Its protein is CSVEEGDSNSYEQYF.

The gene calls are TRBV30 and TRBJ2-7, with 8 bases fitting TRBD1. V shed 6 bases, J shed 1 base, and the junction held 8 bases outside the gene matches. The CDR3 covers 14 residues. Germline V lookup: CDR1 GTSNPN, CDR2 SVGIG (reference sequence). CDR3 sequence: CACRSRGRSYEQYF. DNA of the CDR3: TGTGCCTGCCGTAGCAGGGGGCGTTCCTACGAGCAGTACTTC.

V and J are TRBV20-1 and TRBJ1-1; D call uncertain. Germline-derived CDR1 and CDR2 are DFQATT and SNEGSKA (reference sequence). Trimming took 3 bases from V and 2 from J, leaving 10 bases between them. The CDR3 is 13 amino acids. This chain's CDR3 is CSASRLGNTEAFF. The CDR3 nucleotides read TGCAGTGCTAGTCGACTAGGTAACACTGAAGCTTTCTTT.

V usage is TRBV9 and J usage is TRBJ1-1; 8 bases are a match to TRBD1. From germline, CDR1 is SGDLS and CDR2 YYNGEE. The CDR3 extends over 19 amino acids. V lost 3 bases to trimming and J lost 5 bases; unmatched junction nucleotides: 21. CDR3 in DNA: TGTGCCAGCAGCGCCCACAGGGGTGTGTCAGGGGGCTGGAGAACTGAAGCTTTCTTT. This sequence encodes CASSAHRGVSGGWRTEAFF.

CDR3 DNA sequence: TGTGCCAGCAGCGCCCAACCGACAGGCTCTGGGGCCAACGTCCTGACTTTC. Translated, it gives CASSAQPTGSGANVLTF. The V gene is TRBV9, the J gene TRBJ2-6; D possibly corresponds to TRBD1 (6 bases). The CDR3 totals 17 residues. CDR1 and CDR2 from the germline V gene are SGDLS and YYNGEE. Trimming pared 3 bases from V and 0 bases from J, leaving 13 bases between.

In its sample, this clone was seen once. This chain uses TRBV9 with TRBJ1-1; 7 bases are shared with TRBD1. Germline V gene data show CDR1 as SGDLS and CDR2 as YYNGEE. This CDR3 is 15 amino acids long. Germline trimming cut 3 bases from V and 1 base from J; bases unmatched to any gene: 6. In nucleotides, the CDR3 is TGTGCCAGCAGCGCTGATGGGACAGCGAACACTGAAGCTTTCTTT. Translated, it gives CASSADGTANTEAFF.

The chain uses TRBV30 and TRBJ2-7, with 8 bases that match TRBD1. V shed 3 bases and J 5 bases; nucleotides not matched to a gene: 3. This CDR3 is 12 amino acids long. Germline lookup yields CDR1 GTSNPN and CDR2 SVGIG (reference sequence). The CDR3, as DNA: TGTGCCTGGAGCAGGGGGCAAGACGAGCAGTACTTC. Translation gives CAWSRGQDEQYF.

The genes are TRBV5-1 and TRBJ1-1; 11 positions match TRBD1. The CDR3 is 16 amino acids. CDR1 is SGHRS and CDR2 is YFSETQ in the germline V gene. V shed 4 bases, J shed 1 base, and the junction held 6 bases outside the gene matches. The CDR3 protein is CASSRTGGGTNTEAFF. CDR3 nucleotide sequence: TGCGCCAGCAGCCGGACAGGGGGCGGGACGAACACTGAAGCTTTCTTT.